This entry lists 30 T cell receptor beta chains sequenced from one sample in a study of T cell changes during pregnancy in multiple sclerosis. Libraries were prepared by immunoSEQ multiplex PCR; TCRdb keeps only in-frame clonotypes and omits some of them. This table holds approximately 30,000 clones, roughly 89% found once. This specimen consisted of CD8+ T cells from peripheral blood mononuclear cells, obtained in the second trimester of pregnancy. The receptors come from a female donor with multiple sclerosis, enrolled in a pregnancy study.

The V and J genes are TRBV27 and TRBJ2-7, with 9 positions matching TRBD1. V lost 0 bases, J lost 1 base, and 7 bases stayed unmatched. Looked up from germline, CDR1 is MNHEY and CDR2 is SMNVEV (reference sequence). This CDR3 is built from 17 residues. The CDR3 nucleotides read TGTGCCAGCAGTTTATCCCGGGACAGGGAAGGATCCTACGAGCAGTACTTC. As protein: CASSLSRDREGSYEQYF.

This sequence joins TRBV5-5 and TRBJ2-3; 7 bases line up with TRBD2. This CDR3 spans 15 amino acids. The V gene end was trimmed by 0 bases and the J gene end by 5 bases; junction bases not matched to a gene: 6. Germline lookup yields CDR1 SGHKS and CDR2 YYEKEE (reference sequence). Written as DNA, the CDR3 is TGTGCCAGCAGCTTGGGAACGGGGGGTAAAGATACGCAGTATTTT. Amino acid sequence: CASSLGTGGKDTQYF.

This rearrangement joins TRBV7-9 to TRBJ1-2; TRBD1 matches 8 bases. After removal of 5 bases from V and 8 bases from J, the junction contained 13 bases not matched to a gene. The length of the CDR3 is 15 residues. The germline V gene encodes CDR1 SEHNR and CDR2 FQNEAQ (reference sequence). The DNA for the CDR3 is TGTGCCAGCAGCCCCGTAGGGCAGGGGGCTTGGGGCTACACCTTC. Its translation is CASSPVGQGAWGYTF.

The rearrangement joins TRBV18 to TRBJ2-1; 9 bases line up with TRBD1. The length of the CDR3 is 15 residues. CDR1 is KGHSH and CDR2 is LQKENI in the germline V gene. V shed 0 bases, J shed 7 bases, and the junction held 4 bases outside the gene matches. The CDR3 spells CASSPPDRGRNEQFF. CDR3 coding DNA: TGTGCCAGCTCACCACCGGACAGGGGTCGGAATGAGCAGTTCTTC.

V is TRBV28 and J is TRBJ2-7; no firm D call. V was shortened by 3 bases and J by 0 bases, with 12 bases between the two germline ends. CDR1 and CDR2 (germline): MDHEN, SYDVKM. The CDR3 runs 15 residues. The CDR3 DNA reads TGTGCCAGCAGTTTGATACAGTTCAGCTCCTACGAGCAGTACTTC. The encoded protein is CASSLIQFSSYEQYF.

V gene TRBV7-9 combines with J gene TRBJ2-2; 14 bases fit TRBD2. The CDR3 runs 17 residues. Germline V lookup: CDR1 SEHNR, CDR2 FQNEAQ (reference sequence). Losses at the gene ends were 7 bases for V and 0 bases for J; bases not matched to a gene: 4. The DNA of the CDR3 is TGTGCCAGCACGGGGACTAGCGGGGGTTCGAACACCGGGGAGCTGTTTTTT. Protein product: CASTGTSGGSNTGELFF.

The DNA for the CDR3 is TGTGCCAGCAGTGTCGTCAGGGGGCGTCGCAATGAGCAGTTCTTC. Its protein product is CASSVVRGRRNEQFF. J is TRBJ2-1 and V is TRBV6-1; 8 bases match TRBD1. This CDR3 is 15 amino acids long. CDR1 and CDR2 from the germline V gene are MNHNS and SASEGT. Trimming at V came to 4 bases and at J to 6 bases, leaving 8 bases not matched to a gene.

This clone was detected only a few times. CDR3 DNA sequence: TGTGCCAGCAGCTGGACAGGAAACACTGAAGCTTTCTTT. Translating it yields CASSWTGNTEAFF. The V call is TRBV6-1, the J call TRBJ1-1, with TRBD1 matching over 7 bases. The CDR3 is 13 amino acids. J gave up 2 bases and V 6 bases, and 3 bases lay outside the gene matches. The germline V gene has CDR1 MNHNS and CDR2 SASEGT.

This clone came up once. J is TRBJ2-3 and V is TRBV28; a possible D gene is TRBD1 (6 bases). This CDR3 spans 16 amino acids. V gave up 5 bases and J gave up 2 bases, with 17 bases separating them. Germline-derived CDR1 and CDR2 are MDHEN and SYDVKM. DNA for the CDR3: TGTGCCAGCAGTATCGATCTAGGGGGTTTCACAGATACGCAGTATTTT. Translation gives CASSIDLGGFTDTQYF. Together with reference TRBV28 and TRBJ2-3, the CDR3 gives the full variable domain: DVKVTQSSRYLVKRTGEKVFLECVQDMDHENMFWYRQDPGLGLRLIYFSYDVKMKEKGDIPEGYSVSREKKERFSLILESASTNQTSMYLCASSIDLGGFTDTQYFGPGTRLTVL.

The chain employs TRBV18 and TRBJ2-1, with D perhaps TRBD1 (6 bases). CDR1 is KGHSH and CDR2 is LQKENI in the germline V gene. V lost 4 bases, J lost 4 bases, and 17 bases lay in between. The CDR3 contains 16 residues. The CDR3 region has the DNA TGTGCCAGCTCACGAATACCCGGGACACCTTACAATGAGCAGTTCTTC. The encoded protein is CASSRIPGTPYNEQFF. Full variable domain (missing parts from reference TRBV18 and TRBJ2-1): NAGVMQNPRHLVRRRGQEARLRCSPMKGHSHVYWYRQLPEEGLKFMVYLQKENIIDESGMPKERFSAEFPKEGPSILRIQQVVRGDSAAYFCASSRIPGTPYNEQFFGPGTRLTVL.

This chain links TRBV20-1 with TRBJ1-2; 7 positions match TRBD1. The CDR3 consists of 11 residues. The germline V gene encodes CDR1 DFQATT and CDR2 SNEGSKA (reference sequence). J was trimmed by 8 bases and V by 6 bases; bases with no gene match: 6. The CDR3 DNA is TGCAGTGCCGACAGGGCGGACGGCTACACCTTC. It yields the protein CSADRADGYTF.

The chain is built from TRBV7-3 and TRBJ1-1; a possible D gene is TRBD1 (5 bases). The CDR3 has 15 amino acids. The germline V and J ends were trimmed by 2 bases and 4 bases, with 14 bases remaining between them. Germline loops: CDR1 SGHTA, CDR2 FQGTGA. The CDR3 DNA is TGTGCCAGCAGCTTATGGGGAGGGGTAGGCACTGAAGCTTTCTTT. Translated, it gives CASSLWGGVGTEAFF.

This chain connects TRBV29-1 to TRBJ2-5; 8 bases fit TRBD1. The germline gives CDR1 SQVTM, CDR2 ANQGSEA. There are 13 residues in the CDR3. V lost 7 bases to trimming and J lost 5 bases; unmatched junction nucleotides: 9. The CDR3 nucleotides read TGCAGCGGGGGCGACAGGGGCTGGGAGACCCAGTACTTC. This encodes CSGGDRGWETQYF.

This clone showed up just a few times. The chain is built from TRBV2 and TRBJ1-5; no reliable D call. V gave up 4 bases and J gave up 2 bases, with 3 bases separating them. The germline V gene has CDR1 SNHLY and CDR2 FYNNEI. The CDR3 is 12 residues long. The CDR3 nucleotides read TGTGCCAGCAGTGTCGGCAATCAGCCCCAGCATTTT. Its protein product is CASSVGNQPQHF.

In DNA, the CDR3 is TGCAGCGTTGTTGGACAGGGTAACACTGAAGCTTTCTTT. Protein product: CSVVGQGNTEAFF. The chain links TRBV29-1 to TRBJ1-1, with 8 positions matching TRBD1. The CDR3 is made up of 13 amino acids. The germline V gene encodes CDR1 SQVTM and CDR2 ANQGSEA. Trimming at V came to 4 bases and at J to 2 bases, leaving 3 bases not matched to a gene.

The rearrangement joins TRBV27 to TRBJ2-1, with a weak D call TRBD1 (6 bases). In germline, CDR1 is MNHEY, CDR2 SMNVEV (reference sequence). V was cut by 5 bases and J by 14 bases, with 16 bases left in between. The CDR3 is 12 residues long. CDR3 in DNA: TGTGCCAGCAGTGCGACTACAGGGAGAGAGTTCTTC. Amino acids: CASSATTGREFF.

This clone was seen once. The V gene is TRBV6-6, the J gene TRBJ2-7, with a tentative D call TRBD1 (5 bases). Germline V gene lookup returns CDR1 MNHNY and CDR2 SVGAGI (reference sequence). The CDR3 runs to 15 residues. The V end lost 0 bases, the J end lost 4 bases, and 13 bases lay between the germline ends. The CDR3 DNA reads as TGTGCCAGCAGTTACTCGCCTAGGGGCTCATACGAGCAGTACTTC. This sequence encodes CASSYSPRGSYEQYF.

This clone was found once. This chain uses TRBV9 with TRBJ2-7; 16 positions agree with TRBD2. The CDR3 has 17 amino acids. V trimming: 4 bases; J trimming: 4 bases; junction bases outside the gene matches: 8. Germline CDR1 SGDLS, CDR2 YYNGEE. CDR3 DNA sequence: TGTGCCAGCAGCCCGGGACTAGCGGGGGGGCCTGGGTACGAGCAGTACTTC. It codes for CASSPGLAGGPGYEQYF.

The chain is built from TRBV7-9 and TRBJ2-5; 7 bases match TRBD2. CDR1 is SEHNR, CDR2 FQNEAQ, per germline (reference sequence). The CDR3 covers 14 residues. V was pared by 4 bases and J by 3 bases, with 5 bases of the junction left unmatched. As DNA, the CDR3 is TGTGCCAGCAGCTACTCGGCGGGGGAAGAGACCCAGTACTTC. Translated, it gives CASSYSAGEETQYF.

The rearrangement links TRBV7-9 to TRBJ1-4, with 7 bases matching TRBD1. The V and J ends lost 5 bases and 10 bases, in that order; junction bases with no gene match: 10. Germline CDR1 reads SEHNR; CDR2 reads FQNEAQ (reference sequence). The CDR3 totals 14 residues. The CDR3 spells CASSLGQLEGKLFF. As DNA, the CDR3 is TGTGCCAGCAGCCTGGGACAGCTTGAGGGAAAACTGTTTTTT.

The chain links TRBV7-3 to TRBJ2-3; 13 positions agree with TRBD2. This CDR3 has 14 amino acids. The junction had 7 bases not matched to a gene; V was cut back by 4 bases and J by 12 bases. CDR1 SGHTA and CDR2 FQGTGA come from the germline V gene. CDR3 sequence reads: CASSSRLAGGPQYF. CDR3 nucleotide sequence: TGTGCCAGCAGCTCGAGACTAGCGGGGGGCCCTCAGTATTTT.

This chain connects TRBV6-5 to TRBJ2-2, with 7 bases that match TRBD1. This CDR3 has 15 amino acids. J was trimmed by 3 bases and V by 7 bases; bases with no gene match: 8. Germline V CDR1 and CDR2: MNHEY, SVGAGI. As DNA, the CDR3 is TGTGCCAGCACTCGACAGGGACCATACACCGGGGAGCTGTTTTTT. Its protein is CASTRQGPYTGELFF.

This chain links TRBV11-2 with TRBJ1-2; TRBD1 aligns across 7 bases. Per germline, CDR1 SGHAT and CDR2 FQNNGV. Germline trimming cut 5 bases from V and 1 base from J; bases unmatched to any gene: 7. This CDR3 contains 15 residues. CDR3 nucleotide sequence: TGTGCCAGCAGCACCTTACAGGGGTTTAACTATGGCTACACCTTC. This codes for CASSTLQGFNYGYTF.

This clone has a single count. The genes are TRBV5-5 and TRBJ1-5; 8 positions match TRBD1. CDR3 length: 15 residues. The V gene end was trimmed by 0 bases and the J gene end by 6 bases; junction bases not matched to a gene: 5. Looked up from germline, CDR1 is SGHKS and CDR2 is YYEKEE (reference sequence). The CDR3 here is CASSLGTGYGQPQHF. The CDR3 coding sequence is TGTGCCAGCAGCTTGGGGACAGGGTACGGTCAGCCCCAGCATTTT.

This chain joins TRBV5-5 and TRBJ1-2; TRBD1 matches at 8 bases. Germline CDR1 reads SGHKS; CDR2 reads YYEKEE (reference sequence). This CDR3 has 15 residues. Trimming cost V 4 bases and J 5 bases; bases outside gene matches: 10. CDR3 loop: CASSPWTGSRYGYTF. DNA for the CDR3: TGTGCCAGCAGCCCATGGACAGGGAGTCGATATGGCTACACCTTC. Looking up the rest from reference TRBV5-5 and TRBJ1-2 gives the full variable domain: DAGVTQSPTHLIKTRGQQVTLRCSPISGHKSVSWYQQVLGQGPQFIFQYYEKEERGRGNFPDRFSARQFPNYSSELNVNALLLGDSALYLCASSPWTGSRYGYTFGSGTRLTVV.

V and J are TRBV7-9 and TRBJ1-3; 7 bases are a match to TRBD1. Looked up from germline, CDR1 is SEHNR and CDR2 is FQNEAQ (reference sequence). The CDR3 extends over 17 amino acids. V lost 1 base to trimming and J lost 0 bases; unmatched junction nucleotides: 6. CDR3 amino acids: CASSLVGGDSSGNTIYF. The CDR3 nucleotides read TGTGCCAGCAGCTTAGTGGGTGGGGACAGCTCTGGAAACACCATATATTTT.

The V gene is TRBV7-9, the J gene TRBJ2-1; 7 bases align to TRBD2. Trimming cost V 4 bases and J 0 bases; bases outside gene matches: 9. The CDR3 consists of 17 residues. In germline, CDR1 is SEHNR, CDR2 FQNEAQ (reference sequence). The CDR3 DNA follows: TGTGCCAGCAGCTCCCCCGTGGGGGGGGGCTCCTACAATGAGCAGTTCTTC. Translated: CASSSPVGGGSYNEQFF.

The J gene is TRBJ2-6, the V gene TRBV9; 11 nucleotides line up with TRBD1. Germline assignment: CDR1 SGDLS and CDR2 YYNGEE. The V segment lost 3 bases and the J segment 4 bases; nucleotides outside the gene matches: 12. This CDR3 has 19 residues. In DNA, the CDR3 is TGTGCCAGCAGCGACAACCAGGCGGGACAGGGGGTAGGGGCCAACGTCCTGACTTTC. Its protein product is CASSDNQAGQGVGANVLTF.

The rearrangement links TRBV30 to TRBJ2-3; 7 bases fit TRBD1. Germline-derived CDR1 and CDR2 are GTSNPN and SVGIG (reference sequence). The CDR3 loop spans 14 amino acids. Germline trimming cut 8 bases from V and 1 base from J; bases unmatched to any gene: 9. CDR3 in amino acids: CAALNGTGTDTQYF. Written as DNA, the CDR3 is TGTGCCGCCCTTAACGGGACAGGCACAGATACGCAGTATTTT.

The chain combines TRBV27 with TRBJ2-2, with a weak D call TRBD2 (5 bases). Germline CDR1 is MNHEY and CDR2 is SMNVEV (reference sequence). The CDR3 length is 15 residues. Between the trimmed V and J ends, which lost 5 bases and 2 bases, there was a span of 12 bases. The CDR3 is CASSTRTENTGELFF. The CDR3 DNA reads TGTGCCAGCAGTACTAGGACGGAAAACACCGGGGAGCTGTTTTTT.